This T cell receptor beta chain originates from a study of blood T cell repertoires in COVID-19. At the level of the study: There were acute and convalescent COVID-19 samples, and they came from the United States, Italy and Spain. In each case, the material was cDNA or gDNA derived from T cells, B-cell-depleted T cells, or PBMCs.

Methods used by the authors: Using reference gene primer amplification, nucleated cell counts were estimated. Using immunoSEQ multiplex PCR, the repertoire was profiled, and TCRdb retains in-frame clones only, with some absent. V, J and clone size are those of that table, while D and trimming were read from the DNA. Of 270,000 or so clones listed, 70% to 90% are singletons. Trimming removed 3 bases from V and 4 bases from J, with 12 bases in between. The CDR3 length is 15 residues. Researchers sorted participants into cohorts using their self-reported clinical history. The sample taken for sequencing was PBMCs or T cells enriched from blood (not recorded which). The receptor comes from a woman in her 30s with acute COVID-19. V is TRBV23-1 and J is TRBJ2-2; D is perhaps TRBD1 (5 bases). TRBV23-1 is an ORF, with its function uncertain. The CDR3 DNA is TGCGCCAGCAGTCAGTCAGGACACCCCACCGGGGAGCTGTTTTTT. This translates into CASSQSGHPTGELFF.